The TCR beta chain described here comes from a study of long-term antiretroviral therapy in people with HIV. The CDR3 runs to 12 residues. Per the germline V gene, CDR1 is SNHLY and CDR2 is FYNNEI. V was pared by 7 bases and J by 8 bases, with 14 bases between. Sequencing used immunoSEQ v3.0 at survey level. Assay used: immunoSEQ multiplex PCR; TCRdb lists only in-frame clones, some missing. The repertoire includes 30,000 to 40,000 clones, 83% of them detected once, and over 6.5% sits in the top ten. This clone turned up a few times. The chain carries TRBV2 and TRBJ1-2; D unresolved. The receptor comes from a man aged 18-30 years with HIV. The specimen comprised unsorted PBMCs, sampled 0.4 years before starting antiretroviral therapy. The CDR3 bases are TGTGCCAGCAACCCACCTCTTTGGGGCTACACCTTC. It specifies CASNPPLWGYTF.